This entry features one T cell receptor beta chain sequence. Produced via immunoSEQ multiplex PCR; TCRdb's table is partial and in-frame only. The repertoire consists of approximately 940,000 clones, with less than 85% occurring once and the leading ten covering approximately 1.5%. The data were taken from a study of shared clonotypes between healthy human individuals. CDR1 and CDR2 from the germline V gene are MGHRA and YSYEKL. V shed 0 bases and J shed 6 bases, with 12 bases lying between them. The CDR3 is 16 amino acids. Specimen: memory CD4+ T cells sorted from blood. The subset denotes: CD45RA-negative fraction. V usage is TRBV4-1 and J usage is TRBJ1-6, with a tentative D call TRBD1 (5 bases). This TCR was sampled from a man aged 18-30 years in good health. CDR3 sequence: CASSQDGSGTNSPLHF. The CDR3 nucleotides read TGCGCCAGCAGCCAAGATGGGTCCGGGACTAATTCACCCCTCCACTTT.